This T cell receptor beta chain was obtained from a study of T cell responses to AZD1222 COVID-19 vaccine. Here immunoSEQ multiplex PCR was the method, and the copy in TCRdb shows in-frame clones only, minus some. The table includes 130,000 to 150,000 clones, around 92% detected once. Trimming pared 5 bases from V and 9 bases from J, leaving 5 bases between. This CDR3 spans 10 amino acids. The germline V gene has CDR1 MGHRA and CDR2 YSYEKL. Whole-study findings and limits: A mostly white British donor set with more females was recruited, and clonal diversity was possibly underestimated. Spike-spanning, vaccine-associated CD4 TCRs were dominant at 160-218 and 743-854. Researchers took repertoire samples only after the peak T cell response had come.

Turning to this clone: Its antigen is not known.

The source of this sequence is an adult who had recovered from COVID-19. The specimen was peripheral blood, collected after recovery from COVID-19. The chain carries TRBV4-1 and TRBJ2-1, with D hard to call. CDR3 loop: CASSSGEQFF. CDR3 bases: TGCGCCAGCAGCTCGGGTGAGCAGTTCTTC.